This is a list of T cell receptor beta chains from one sample in a study of siplizumab effects on memory and regulatory T cells. The table came from immunoSEQ multiplex PCR; TCRdb's copy has only in-frame clones and leaves some out. The table includes more than 75,000 clones, roughly 96% detected once. Material: naive CD4+ T cells sorted from blood. The source is a human donor in good health. Each CDR3 is given with its conserved first and last residue. Each record gives: V gene, clone size, J gene, D gene, CDR3 DNA, CDR3 protein. D genes are given only for firm matches. Size values are once, few and many counts, or a class for expanded clones, and some rows have none.

TRBV2	.	TRBJ2-1	TRBD1	TGTGCCAGCAGTGACAGGGGGCCTTCCCATGAGCAGTTCTTC	CASSDRGPSHEQFF
TRBV6-1	.	TRBJ1-1	.	TGTGCCAGTACTAGGGGGGGCAGTATGAACACTGAAGCTTTCTTT	CASTRGGSMNTEAFF
TRBV10-3	once	TRBJ2-1	.	TGTGCCATCTTAATCCACAGGGAAGGGGATGAGCAGTTCTTC	CAILIHREGDEQFF
TRBV10-2	.	TRBJ2-7	TRBD1	TGCGCCAGCAGTGGACAGGGCACCTACGAGCAGTACTTC	CASSGQGTYEQYF
TRBV27	.	TRBJ1-2	.	TGTGCCAGCAGCCTGGCTAACTATGGCTACACCTTC	CASSLANYGYTF
TRBV5-1	.	TRBJ2-7	.	TGCGCCAGCAGCTTGCAGGTTGGCAGGGAATTATACGAGCAGTACTTC	CASSLQVGRELYEQYF
TRBV2	once	TRBJ1-1	TRBD1	TGTGCCAGCAGTGAACGGGGACAGGGGCGAGTAATGAACACTGAAGCTTTCTTT	CASSERGQGRVMNTEAFF
TRBV29-1	.	TRBJ2-1	TRBD2	TGCAGCGTTAGAAGCGGGGCTATCAATGAGCAGTTCTTC	CSVRSGAINEQFF
TRBV6-6	.	TRBJ2-7	.	TGTGCCAGCAGCTCCAAGGGGGGGGGCTCCTACGAGCAGTACTTC	CASSSKGGGSYEQYF
TRBV19	.	TRBJ1-1	.	TGTGCCAGTAGTAATCGGGCAGGGGTGGTCACTGAAGCTTTCTTT	CASSNRAGVVTEAFF
TRBV5-1	.	TRBJ1-5	.	TGCGCCAGCAGCTTTACAGATAGCAATCAGCCCCAGCATTTT	CASSFTDSNQPQHF
TRBV19	.	TRBJ2-3	.	TGTGCCAGTAGTATTAGGGACCTAGCCACAGATACGCAGTATTTT	CASSIRDLATDTQYF
TRBV30	.	TRBJ1-5	.	TGTGCCTGGAGTGACAGTCACAATCAGCCCCAGCATTTT	CAWSDSHNQPQHF
TRBV10-3	.	TRBJ2-3	.	TGTGCCATCAGTGCTGGTGATACGCAGTATTTT	CAISAGDTQYF
TRBV9	.	TRBJ2-3	TRBD2	TGTGCCAGCAGCGTAGGAAGCGGGGGCCTCATTAGCACAGATACGCAGTATTTT	CASSVGSGGLISTDTQYF
TRBV28	once	TRBJ1-5	TRBD1	TGTGCCAGCAGTTTATTACCGGGACAGGGGGACCGAAATCAGCCCCAGCATTTT	CASSLLPGQGDRNQPQHF
TRBV7-9	.	TRBJ1-4	TRBD1	TGTGCCAGCAGCTCCAGGACAGGGGGCCGGGAAAAACTGTTTTTT	CASSSRTGGREKLFF
TRBV27	once	TRBJ2-4	.	TGTGCCAGCAGCCCCTGGCTGGGGGCCAAAAACATTCAGTACTTC	CASSPWLGAKNIQYF
TRBV7-2	.	TRBJ2-2	.	TGTGCCAGCAGCTCGAGGAGGGCCGGGGAGCTGTTTTTT	CASSSRRAGELFF
TRBV7-8	.	TRBJ2-7	TRBD2	TGTGCCAGCAGCCCCAGGGCAAGCGGGGTCTCCTACGAGCAGTACTTC	CASSPRASGVSYEQYF
TRBV10-1	.	TRBJ2-7	TRBD1	TGCGCCAGCAGTGAGTACAGGGGCTCCTACGAGCAGTACTTC	CASSEYRGSYEQYF
TRBV5-4	.	TRBJ1-2	TRBD1	TGTGCCAGCAGCTTGGCGGACAGGGACTATGGCTACACCTTC	CASSLADRDYGYTF
TRBV2	.	TRBJ1-1	.	TGTGCCAGCAGTGAATTGGCGGGAGAAGCTTTCTTT	CASSELAGEAFF
TRBV19	.	TRBJ2-2	TRBD1	TGTGCCAGTAGTAGGACAGGGAACGGGGAGCTGTTTTTT	CASSRTGNGELFF
TRBV6-6	.	TRBJ2-3	.	TGTGCCAGCAGTTACCGACAGCCCAGCACAGATACGCAGTATTTT	CASSYRQPSTDTQYF
TRBV2	.	TRBJ1-5	.	TGTGCCAGCAGGTCTGTGGGAAGGGGGGATCAGCCCCAGCATTTT	CASRSVGRGDQPQHF
TRBV4-2	.	TRBJ2-1	.	TGTGCCAGCAGCCAAGATAGGGGGGCCCAAGTCTACAATGAGCAGTTCTTC	CASSQDRGAQVYNEQFF
TRBV28	.	TRBJ1-3	TRBD1	TGTGCCAGCAGTACCTCAACAGGGGCCGGAAACACCATATATTTT	CASSTSTGAGNTIYF
TRBV5-1	.	TRBJ1-1	.	TGCGCCAGCAGCTTGTTGGCGGTAAACACTGAAGCTTTCTTT	CASSLLAVNTEAFF
TRBV15	.	TRBJ1-5	.	TGTGCCACCAGCAGAGATTTTGTGTTCTCGGGTAGGGGCAATCAGCCCCAGCATTTT	CATSRDFVFSGRGNQPQHF
TRBV18	.	TRBJ1-1	.	TGTGCCAGCTCACTTCAGCCCGGGACGGCCCTGAACACTGAAGCTTTCTTT	CASSLQPGTALNTEAFF
TRBV5-4	.	TRBJ2-5	TRBD2	TGTGCCAGCAGCCCGACTAGCAGGTACCAAGAGACCCAGTACTTC	CASSPTSRYQETQYF
TRBV2	.	TRBJ1-1	.	TGTGCCAGACGAACCGAGGCTGGGGGCACTGAAGCTTTCTTT	CARRTEAGGTEAFF
TRBV6-1	.	TRBJ1-1	.	TGTGCCGGCAACAGGCACCCCATGAACACTGAAGCTTTCTTT	CAGNRHPMNTEAFF
TRBV6-6	.	TRBJ2-7	.	TGTGCCACGCGGTCCCCAGGGACGATTAGCTCCTACGAGCAGTACTTC	CATRSPGTISSYEQYF
TRBV28	.	TRBJ2-2	TRBD2	TGTGCCAGCAGTGGACGACTAGCGGGTTCCGGGGAGCTGTTTTTT	CASSGRLAGSGELFF
TRBV15	.	TRBJ1-1	TRBD1	TGTGCCACCAGTTCGGCAGGGGGCCCGCGAAACACTGAAGCTTTCTTT	CATSSAGGPRNTEAFF
TRBV5-6	.	TRBJ2-3	TRBD1	TGTGCCAGCAGCTTGGTCAGGGGGATGGATACGCAGTATTTT	CASSLVRGMDTQYF
TRBV28	once	TRBJ1-2	.	TGTGCCAGCAGGGCGCTTTTATCGGGACTAAGGGGCTACACCTTC	CASRALLSGLRGYTF
TRBV4-2	.	TRBJ2-1	.	TGTGCCAGCAGCCAGGCCGGCCTTGGTGAGCAGTTCTTC	CASSQAGLGEQFF